This entry lists 14 T cell receptor beta chains sequenced from one sample in a study of Tregs in tolerant kidney transplant recipients. Mixed chimerism was transient after nonmyeloablative marrow transplants from related graft donors. Sequencing was performed with immunoSEQ multiplex PCR; in TCRdb, only in-frame clones are kept and a portion is missing. The data hold more than 20,000 clones, with approximately 81% observed a single time. The sequencing here drew on CD8+ T cells from blood (PBMCs), taken 6 months after the transplant. Receptor source: a human patient who received a combined kidney and bone marrow transplant. Some T cells may be supplied by the graft donor.

The chain recombines TRBV7-2 with TRBJ2-7, with 8 bases aligning to TRBD2. There are 19 residues in the CDR3. Losses at the gene ends were 2 bases for V and 2 bases for J; bases not matched to a gene: 17. The V gene's germline CDR1 is SGHTA and CDR2 FQGNSA. The chain's CDR3 is CASSLILIAGTNSPYEQYF. DNA for the CDR3: TGTGCCAGCAGCTTAATCCTTATAGCGGGAACGAACAGTCCCTACGAGCAGTACTTC. Together with reference TRBV7-2 and TRBJ2-7, the CDR3 gives the full variable domain: GAGVSQSPSNKVTEKGKDVELRCDPISGHTALYWYRQSLGQGLEFLIYFQGNSAPDKSGLPSDRFSAERTGGSVSTLTIQRTQQEDSAVYLCASSLILIAGTNSPYEQYFGPGTRLTVT.

This clone was counted at least ten times. The chain carries TRBV5-8 and TRBJ2-1; D is ambiguous. V was cut by 0 bases and J by 2 bases, with 6 bases left in between. The germline V gene encodes CDR1 SGHTS and CDR2 YDEGEE. The CDR3 loop spans 14 amino acids. CDR3 DNA: TGTGCCAGCAGCTTGGACTTAGCCTACAATGAGCAGTTCTTC. Its translation is CASSLDLAYNEQFF.

This chain uses TRBV2 with TRBJ1-2; TRBD1 matches at 7 bases. CDR1 and CDR2 (germline): SNHLY, FYNNEI. Trimming cost V 6 bases and J 8 bases; bases outside gene matches: 15. The CDR3 spans 15 residues. CDR3 coding DNA: TGTGCCAGCAGGGACAGACAGGGAACCTCTAGGGGCTACACCTTC. Its translation: CASRDRQGTSRGYTF.

The chain links TRBV7-2 to TRBJ2-5; D remains ambiguous. This CDR3 spans 12 amino acids. Trimming left V 4 bases short and J 5 bases short, with 8 bases between. The germline V gene encodes CDR1 SGHTA and CDR2 FQGNSA. The CDR3: CASSSSSETQYF. In DNA form, the CDR3 reads TGTGCCAGCAGCTCTAGTTCTGAGACCCAGTACTTC.

The V call is TRBV15, the J call TRBJ1-4; weak D call: TRBD1 (6 bases). CDR3 length equals 14 residues. Germline CDR1 LNHNV, CDR2 YYDKDF (reference sequence). Trimming cost V 2 bases and J 5 bases, with 9 bases left between them. The CDR3 DNA sequence: TGTGCCACCAGCAGAACAGGGAACAATGAAAAACTGTTTTTT. As protein: CATSRTGNNEKLFF.

The table lists this clone with a count of one. This chain uses TRBV7-3 with TRBJ2-3, with 8 positions matching TRBD1. Germline trimming cut 4 bases from V and 0 bases from J; bases unmatched to any gene: 3. CDR1 is SGHTA and CDR2 is FQGTGA in the germline V gene. This CDR3 spans 15 amino acids. CDR3 bases: TGTGCCAGCAGCTCAGGGGGCTCTAGCACAGATACGCAGTATTTT. Residues: CASSSGGSSTDTQYF.

The gene calls are TRBV6-6 and TRBJ2-2; weak D call: TRBD1 (5 bases). Germline CDR1 and CDR2: MNHNY and SVGAGI (reference sequence). The CDR3 has 12 amino acids. V was shortened by 6 bases and J by 6 bases, with 8 bases between the two germline ends. The CDR3 here is CASSPGSGELFF. For the CDR3, the DNA is TGTGCCAGCAGCCCAGGGTCCGGGGAGCTGTTTTTT.

The V gene is TRBV15, the J gene TRBJ1-2; unclear D gene. The germline V gene has CDR1 LNHNV and CDR2 YYDKDF (reference sequence). The CDR3 spans 16 residues. The ends were cut back, 0 bases at V and 4 bases at J, with 15 bases in the middle. This CDR3 reads CATSRDPMSGVYGYTF. Here the CDR3 DNA reads TGTGCCACCAGCAGAGATCCGATGAGCGGAGTCTATGGCTACACCTTC.

The CDR3 DNA is TGTGCCAGCAGTGACCCTACCCTCATTAACACTGAAGCTTTCTTT. Amino acid sequence: CASSDPTLINTEAFF. The rearrangement links TRBV25-1 to TRBJ1-1, with no clear D. Trimming shortened V by 3 bases and J by 2 bases, and 13 bases separated the two germline ends. Germline V gives CDR1 MGHDK, CDR2 SYGVNS. The CDR3 is 15 amino acids.

The V gene is TRBV5-1, the J gene TRBJ2-1; the D is unclear. Between the trimmed V and J ends, which lost 0 bases and 9 bases, there was a span of 7 bases. The CDR3 totals 12 residues. Germline CDR1 is SGHRS and CDR2 is YFSETQ. The CDR3: CASSLGAGEQFF. The CDR3 nucleotides are TGCGCCAGCAGCTTGGGGGCAGGTGAGCAGTTCTTC.

This clone was picked up a small number of times. This chain uses TRBV27 with TRBJ2-7; 7 bases map to TRBD1. The CDR3 is made up of 14 amino acids. Germline values: CDR1 MNHEY, CDR2 SMNVEV (reference sequence). The V gene end was trimmed by 8 bases and the J gene end by 2 bases; junction bases not matched to a gene: 9. The CDR3 sequence is CASSYRDSAYEQYF. The CDR3 bases are TGTGCCAGCTCATACCGGGACAGCGCCTACGAGCAGTACTTC.

This clone is a singleton in its sample. Other DNA variants within this sample encode the same CDR3. The rearrangement links TRBV7-9 to TRBJ1-6, with D possibly being TRBD1 (6 bases). Germline CDR1 SEHNR, CDR2 FQNEAQ (reference sequence). Trimming shortened V by 2 bases and J by 13 bases, and 24 bases separated the two germline ends. This CDR3 is 17 amino acids long. The CDR3 sequence: CASSLPVVQGINSPLHF. CDR3 sequence (DNA): TGTGCCAGCAGCTTACCGGTTGTGCAGGGGATTAACTCCCCCCTCCACTTT.

The chain recombines TRBV7-7 with TRBJ2-3; 8 bases map to TRBD2. The CDR3 has 16 amino acids. Germline loops: CDR1 SSHAT, CDR2 FNYEAQ (reference sequence). Losses at the gene ends were 1 base for V and 4 bases for J; bases not matched to a gene: 7. The CDR3 DNA sequence: TGTGCCAGCAGCTTAGGATCGGGACTAGGGTCAGATACGCAGTATTTT. Translation: CASSLGSGLGSDTQYF.

The chain couples TRBV25-1 to TRBJ1-1, with D unclear. Germline-derived CDR1 and CDR2 are MGHDK and SYGVNS. The ends were cut back, 0 bases at V and 6 bases at J, with 8 bases in the middle. The CDR3 runs 13 residues. The chain's CDR3 is CASSEYGPAEAFF. The CDR3 DNA follows: TGTGCCAGCAGTGAATATGGTCCGGCTGAAGCTTTCTTT.